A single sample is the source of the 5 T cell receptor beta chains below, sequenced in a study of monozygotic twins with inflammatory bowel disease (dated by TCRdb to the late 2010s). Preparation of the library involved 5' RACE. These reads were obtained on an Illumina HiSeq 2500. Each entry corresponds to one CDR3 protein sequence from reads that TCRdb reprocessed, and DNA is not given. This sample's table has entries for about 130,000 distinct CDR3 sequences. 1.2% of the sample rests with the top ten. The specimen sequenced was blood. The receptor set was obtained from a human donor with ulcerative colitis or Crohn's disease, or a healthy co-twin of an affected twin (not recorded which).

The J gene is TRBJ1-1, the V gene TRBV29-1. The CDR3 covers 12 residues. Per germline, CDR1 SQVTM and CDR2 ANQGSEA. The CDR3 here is CSVERASTEAFF.

The CDR3 protein is CASSIKTSLGDTQYF. V is TRBV19 and J is TRBJ2-3. Germline V lookup: CDR1 LNHDA, CDR2 SQIVND (reference sequence). This CDR3 comprises 15 residues.

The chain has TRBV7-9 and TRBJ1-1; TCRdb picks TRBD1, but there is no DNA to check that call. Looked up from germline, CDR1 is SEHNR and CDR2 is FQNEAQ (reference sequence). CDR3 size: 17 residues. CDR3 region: CASSLWDGGPMNTEAFF.

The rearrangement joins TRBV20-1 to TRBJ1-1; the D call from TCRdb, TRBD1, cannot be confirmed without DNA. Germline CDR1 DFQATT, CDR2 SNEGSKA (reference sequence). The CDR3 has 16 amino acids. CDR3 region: CSARPPGQSMNTEAFF.

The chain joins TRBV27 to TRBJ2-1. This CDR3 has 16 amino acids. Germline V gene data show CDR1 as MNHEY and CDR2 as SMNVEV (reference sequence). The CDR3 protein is CASSSFGTSSYNEQFF.